This entry describes one TCR beta chain. This entry comes from a study of blood T cell repertoires in COVID-19. Background on the study: From T cells, B-cell-depleted T cells, or PBMCs came the material, which was cDNA or gDNA.

Trimming cost V 1 base and J 8 bases; bases outside gene matches: 10. The CDR3 spans 16 residues. CDR1 and CDR2 from the germline V gene are MGHRA and YSYEKL. Seattle cases were enrolled at active infection and followed longitudinally. Sequencing was performed with immunoSEQ multiplex PCR; in TCRdb, only in-frame clones are kept and a portion is missing. Among under 300,000 clones listed, 70% to 90% were seen once. The receptor comes from a woman between 65 and 79 years old with COVID-19, enrolled during active disease. The sequencing sample was made of peripheral blood. This rearrangement joins TRBV4-1 to TRBJ1-2; 10 nucleotides agree with TRBD1. CDR3 sequence reads: CASSQGLRDRGGGYTF. The CDR3 coding sequence is TGCGCCAGCAGCCAAGGTCTTCGGGACAGGGGAGGGGGCTACACCTTC.